This TCR beta chain was documented in a study of blood T cell repertoires in COVID-19. The CDR3 has 14 amino acids. CDR1 and CDR2 (germline): SGHAT, FQNNGV. V lost 6 bases and J 8 bases, leaving 19 bases between the germline ends. This clone was observed once. Residents of 24 US areas, aged about 18 to 100 years, made up the participants. Categorization into cohorts depended on clinical history that participants reported. Sequencing used immunoSEQ multiplex PCR; TCRdb keeps in-frame clones, though not all of them. In the table there are about 280,000 clones, around 90% of which are singletons. The clonotype comes from a woman aged 30 to 39 who had recovered from COVID-19. Sequences were obtained from PBMCs or T cells enriched from blood (not recorded which). The chain carries TRBV11-2 and TRBJ1-2, with TRBD1 as a possible D gene (5 bases). Written as DNA, the CDR3 is TGTGCCAGCAGATGGATCGGGGGGAACTTAGGCTACACCTTC. It codes for CASRWIGGNLGYTF.